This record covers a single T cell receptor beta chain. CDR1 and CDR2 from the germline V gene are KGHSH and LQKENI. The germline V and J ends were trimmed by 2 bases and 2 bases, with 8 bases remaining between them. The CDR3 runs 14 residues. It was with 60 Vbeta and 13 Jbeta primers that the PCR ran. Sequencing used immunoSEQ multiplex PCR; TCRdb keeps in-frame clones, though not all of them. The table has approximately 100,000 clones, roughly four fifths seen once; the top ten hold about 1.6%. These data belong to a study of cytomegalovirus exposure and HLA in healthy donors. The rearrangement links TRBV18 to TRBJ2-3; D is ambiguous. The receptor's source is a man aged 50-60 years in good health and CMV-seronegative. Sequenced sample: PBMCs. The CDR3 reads CASSPNSPTDTQYF. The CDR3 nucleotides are TGTGCCAGCTCACCAAACTCCCCCACAGATACGCAGTATTTT.